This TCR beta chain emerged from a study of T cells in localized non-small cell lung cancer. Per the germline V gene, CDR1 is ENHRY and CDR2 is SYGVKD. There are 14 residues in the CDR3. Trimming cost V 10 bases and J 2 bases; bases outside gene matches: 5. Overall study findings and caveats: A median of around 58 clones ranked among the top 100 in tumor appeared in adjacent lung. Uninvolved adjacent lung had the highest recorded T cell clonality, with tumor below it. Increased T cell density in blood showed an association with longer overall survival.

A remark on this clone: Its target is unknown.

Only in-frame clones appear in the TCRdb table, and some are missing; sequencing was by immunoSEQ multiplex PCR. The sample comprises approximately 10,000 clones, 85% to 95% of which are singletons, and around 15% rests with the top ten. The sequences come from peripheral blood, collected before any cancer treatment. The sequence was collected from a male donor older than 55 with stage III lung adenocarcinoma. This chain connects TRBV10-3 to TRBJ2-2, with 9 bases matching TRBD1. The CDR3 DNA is TGTGCCACCGAGGACAGGGGAAACACCGGGGAGCTGTTTTTT. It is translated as CATEDRGNTGELFF.